This record covers a single TCR beta chain. Clones were sequenced by immunoSEQ multiplex PCR, and TCRdb holds only the in-frame ones, with some missing. The sample holds about 19,000 clones, around nine tenths seen once. This sample was included in a study of T cell changes during pregnancy in multiple sclerosis. The CDR3 has 12 residues. Per germline, CDR1 MNHEY and CDR2 SVGAGI. V was clipped by 6 bases and J by 7 bases, with 10 bases between them. The V and J genes are TRBV6-5 and TRBJ2-1; D call uncertain. The source was CD8+ T cells from peripheral blood mononuclear cells, collected after pregnancy. The receptor was isolated from a female donor in good health, enrolled as a control in a pregnancy study. The CDR3 DNA reads as TGTGCCAGCAGCGACGCCGGGAATGAGCAGTTCTTC. Translation gives CASSDAGNEQFF.